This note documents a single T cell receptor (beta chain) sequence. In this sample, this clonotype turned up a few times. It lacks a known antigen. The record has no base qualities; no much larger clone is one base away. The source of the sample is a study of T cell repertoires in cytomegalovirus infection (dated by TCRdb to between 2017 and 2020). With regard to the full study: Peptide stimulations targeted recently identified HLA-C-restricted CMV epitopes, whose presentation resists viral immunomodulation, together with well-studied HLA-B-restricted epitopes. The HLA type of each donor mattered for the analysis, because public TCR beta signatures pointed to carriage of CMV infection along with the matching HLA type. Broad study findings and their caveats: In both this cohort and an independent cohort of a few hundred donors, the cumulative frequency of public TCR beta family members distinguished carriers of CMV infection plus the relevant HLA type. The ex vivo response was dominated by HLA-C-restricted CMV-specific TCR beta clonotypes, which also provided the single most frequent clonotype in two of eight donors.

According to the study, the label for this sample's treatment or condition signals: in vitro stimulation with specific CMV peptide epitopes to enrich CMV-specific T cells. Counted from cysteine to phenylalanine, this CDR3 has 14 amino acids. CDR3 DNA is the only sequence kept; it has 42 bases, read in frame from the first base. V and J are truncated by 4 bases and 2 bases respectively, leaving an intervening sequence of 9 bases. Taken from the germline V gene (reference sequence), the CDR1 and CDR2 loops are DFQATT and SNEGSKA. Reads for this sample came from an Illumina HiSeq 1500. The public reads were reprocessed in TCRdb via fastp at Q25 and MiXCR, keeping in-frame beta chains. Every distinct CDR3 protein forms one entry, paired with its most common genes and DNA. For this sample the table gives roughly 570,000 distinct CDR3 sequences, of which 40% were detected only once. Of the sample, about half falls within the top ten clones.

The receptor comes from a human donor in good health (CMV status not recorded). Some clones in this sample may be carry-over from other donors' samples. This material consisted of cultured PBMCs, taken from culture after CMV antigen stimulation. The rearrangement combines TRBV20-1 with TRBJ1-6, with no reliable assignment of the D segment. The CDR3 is CSATTEAYNSPLHF. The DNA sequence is TGCAGTGCTACGACCGAGGCCTATAATTCACCCCTCCACTTT.